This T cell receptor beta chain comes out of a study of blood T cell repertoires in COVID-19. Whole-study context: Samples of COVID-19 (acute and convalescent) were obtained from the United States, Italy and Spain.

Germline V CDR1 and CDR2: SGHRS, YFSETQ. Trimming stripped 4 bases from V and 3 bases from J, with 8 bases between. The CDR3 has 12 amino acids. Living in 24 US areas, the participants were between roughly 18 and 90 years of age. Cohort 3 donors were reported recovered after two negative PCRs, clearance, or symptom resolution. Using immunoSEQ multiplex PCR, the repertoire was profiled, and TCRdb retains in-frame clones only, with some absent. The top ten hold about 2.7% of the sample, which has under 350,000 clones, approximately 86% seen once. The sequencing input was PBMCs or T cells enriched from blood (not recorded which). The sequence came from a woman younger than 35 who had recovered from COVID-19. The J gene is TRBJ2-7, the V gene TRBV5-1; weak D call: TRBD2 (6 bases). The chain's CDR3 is CASSRDFYEQYF. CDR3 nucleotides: TGCGCCAGCAGCCGGGACTTCTACGAGCAGTACTTC.